This TCR beta chain was sequenced during a study of control samples from healthy donors and cancer patients. Per the germline V gene, CDR1 is MNHEY and CDR2 is SVGAGI. The CDR3 has 15 amino acids. V was pared by 6 bases and J by 6 bases, with 8 bases of the junction left unmatched. Some clones are missing from TCRdb's copy, which holds only in-frame ones; the method was immunoSEQ multiplex PCR. The profile shows 150,000 to 200,000 clones, roughly 92% of them singletons. The TCR originated in a young man in good health. The chain carries TRBV6-5 and TRBJ1-6; 7 positions agree with TRBD1. The sequencing input was blood. The CDR3 protein is CASRTGAYPNSPLHF. For the CDR3, the DNA is TGTGCCAGCAGAACAGGGGCTTACCCTAATTCACCCCTCCACTTT.